This TCR beta chain is drawn from a study of early T cells in non-severe SARS-CoV-2 infection. Study-level information: Whole-blood bulk RNA, unsorted, was sequenced, and chains were unpaired.

The CDR3 is made up of 14 amino acids. Per the germline V gene, CDR1 is SGHNT and CDR2 is YENEEA. The V end lost 3 bases, the J end lost 3 bases, and 12 bases lay between the germline ends. Unique molecular identifier tags were affixed to discrete cDNA molecules. TCRdb analysed the 5' RACE reads with MiXCR anew, one entry per CDR3 protein. The table includes 55,000 or so distinct CDR3 sequences, about 5.9% detected once. Sequenced material: whole blood. The chain uses TRBV11-3 and TRBJ2-7, with D possibly being TRBD1 (6 bases). This TCR derives from an adult who was a healthcare worker with PCR-confirmed SARS-CoV-2 infection or an uninfected control (not recorded which). CDR3 DNA sequence: TGTGCCAGCAGCTTTGCGCCGGACAGCTACGAGCAGTACTTC. This codes for CASSFAPDSYEQYF.